These 28 T cell receptor beta chains were sequenced from one sample in a study of OX40 agonist ivuxolimab in advanced cancers. The table came from immunoSEQ multiplex PCR; TCRdb's copy has only in-frame clones and leaves some out. This sample yields under 100,000 clones, of which 92% are seen a single time; 0.53% belongs to the top ten. Sample: CD4+ or CD8+ T cells sorted from blood, taken in a trial of the OX40 agonist ivuxolimab. These receptor sequences come from an adult with an advanced solid tumor such as melanoma, head and neck, liver or kidney cancer.

V usage is TRBV9 and J usage is TRBJ2-1; perhaps D is TRBD1 or TRBD2 (5 bases each). The V and J ends lost 0 bases and 8 bases respectively, with 18 bases between them. In germline, CDR1 is SGDLS, CDR2 YYNGEE. This CDR3 region has 16 residues. The DNA of the CDR3 is TGTGCCAGCAGCGTAGGAGGGATCTTTTCGACAGATGAGCAGTTCTTC. Translation: CASSVGGIFSTDEQFF.

This chain joins TRBV5-1 and TRBJ2-3, with D unclear. There are 15 residues in the CDR3. Germline V gene sequence: CDR1 SGHRS, CDR2 YFSETQ. V lost 4 bases, J lost 4 bases, and 16 bases lay in between. CDR3 DNA sequence: TGCGCCAGCAGCCCTGGTCCCGGACGGCCAGATACGCAGTATTTT. It encodes CASSPGPGRPDTQYF.

This clone showed up just a few times. This chain uses TRBV25-1 with TRBJ2-5, with TRBD1 matching 12 bases. V gave up 4 bases and J gave up 6 bases; unmatched junction bases: 6. This CDR3 region has 15 residues. Germline CDR1 reads MGHDK; CDR2 reads SYGVNS. This chain's CDR3 is CASSGPGQGAKTQYF. In DNA, the CDR3 is TGTGCCAGCAGTGGCCCGGGACAGGGGGCGAAGACCCAGTACTTC.

The chain is built from TRBV19 and TRBJ2-1, with 15 bases identical to TRBD2. CDR1 LNHDA and CDR2 SQIVND come from the germline V gene (reference sequence). The CDR3 loop spans 16 amino acids. The ends lost 3 bases at V and 6 bases at J; junction bases unmatched: 3. CDR3 in DNA: TGTGCCAGTAGTATTAGGACTAGCGGGAGGGCCAATGAGCAGTTCTTC. It yields the protein CASSIRTSGRANEQFF.

J is TRBJ1-1 and V is TRBV10-3; no firm D call. V was clipped by 11 bases and J by 0 bases, with 13 bases between them. The CDR3 covers 13 residues. Germline V CDR1 and CDR2: ENHRY, SYGVKD. CDR3 sequence (DNA): TGTGCCGCCACTAGGGTCATGAACACTGAAGCTTTCTTT. Encoded protein: CAATRVMNTEAFF.

The rearrangement uses TRBV7-2 and TRBJ1-3; no reliable D call. Trimming left V 3 bases short and J 0 bases short, with 15 bases between. Germline CDR1 is SGHTA and CDR2 is FQGNSA. This CDR3 is 17 amino acids long. CDR3 loop: CASSLGSPEFSGNTIYF. The CDR3 DNA reads TGTGCCAGCAGCTTGGGCAGTCCGGAATTCTCTGGAAACACCATATATTTT.

The DNA for the CDR3 is TGTGCCAGCAGCCTAAGGACACCCAACACTGAAGCTTTCTTT. It specifies CASSLRTPNTEAFF. V usage is TRBV6-5 and J usage is TRBJ1-1, with D perhaps TRBD1 (5 bases). Trimming took off 6 bases at V and 2 bases at J, with 13 bases between the two ends. The germline V gene has CDR1 MNHEY and CDR2 SVGAGI. The CDR3 spans 14 residues.

The chain uses TRBV11-3 and TRBJ2-1; perhaps TRBD1 as D (6 bases). Trimming cost V 4 bases and J 6 bases, with 10 bases left between them. The CDR3 has 13 amino acids. Germline lookup yields CDR1 SGHNT and CDR2 YENEEA. Written as DNA, the CDR3 is TGTGCCAGCAGCTCGAACAGGGTCAATGAGCAGTTCTTC. This translates into CASSSNRVNEQFF.

The chain employs TRBV19 and TRBJ1-1; D is perhaps TRBD1 (6 bases). The CDR3 totals 15 residues. Between the trimmed V and J ends, which lost 3 bases and 0 bases, there was a span of 11 bases. Germline values: CDR1 LNHDA, CDR2 SQIVND (reference sequence). CDR3 coding DNA: TGTGCCAGTAGTATGGACAGAGTGGTGAACACTGAAGCTTTCTTT. Protein product: CASSMDRVVNTEAFF. The complete variable domain, with remaining parts taken from reference TRBV19 and TRBJ1-1, reads DGGITQSPKYLFRKEGQNVTLSCEQNLNHDAMYWYRQDPGQGLRLIYYSQIVNDFQKGDIAEGYSVSREKKESFPLTVTSAQKNPTAFYLCASSMDRVVNTEAFFGQGTRLTVV.

The chain carries TRBV29-1 and TRBJ2-5; possibly TRBD1 for D (5 bases). The V end lost 3 bases, the J end lost 5 bases, and 13 bases lay between the germline ends. CDR3 length: 13 residues. CDR1 and CDR2 from the germline V gene are SQVTM and ANQGSEA. DNA for the CDR3: TGCAGCGTTGAGGCCAGGGTTGGGGAGACCCAGTACTTC. This gives the protein CSVEARVGETQYF. The variable domain in full, completed from reference TRBV29-1 and TRBJ2-5, reads SAVISQKPSRDICQRGTSLTIQCQVDSQVTMMFWYRQQPGQSLTLIATANQGSEATYESGFVIDKFPISRPNLTFSTLTVSNMSPEDSSIYLCSVEARVGETQYFGPGTRLLVL.

This clone showed up just once. The V and J genes are TRBV7-2 and TRBJ1-2; D may be TRBD1 (6 bases). Trimming stripped 1 base from V and 8 bases from J, with 20 bases between. CDR3 length: 16 residues. The germline gives CDR1 SGHTA, CDR2 FQGNSA. The CDR3 sequence: CASSLGIVKGGRGYTF. DNA for the CDR3: TGTGCCAGCAGCTTAGGTATTGTTAAGGGGGGACGCGGCTACACCTTC.

The rearrangement uses TRBV7-3 and TRBJ2-3; 9 bases match TRBD2. With 5 bases clipped from V and 4 bases from J, the junction kept 13 bases outside the gene matches. This CDR3 contains 17 residues. Germline CDR1 is SGHTA and CDR2 is FQGTGA. The CDR3 reads CASSTSLAGDGADTQYF. The CDR3 DNA reads TGTGCCAGCAGCACCTCACTAGCGGGTGATGGGGCAGATACGCAGTATTTT. The whole variable domain, remainder taken from reference TRBV7-3 and TRBJ2-3, is GAGVSQTPSNKVTEKGKYVELRCDPISGHTALYWYRQSLGQGPEFLIYFQGTGAADDSGLPNDRFFAVRPEGSVSTLKIQRTERGDSAVYLCASSTSLAGDGADTQYFGPGTRLTVL.

The sample holds one count of this clone. The genes are TRBV10-3 and TRBJ1-1; TRBD1 aligns across 8 bases. CDR1 is ENHRY and CDR2 is SYGVKD in the germline V gene. The CDR3 consists of 18 residues. The V and J ends lost 4 bases and 0 bases, in that order; junction bases with no gene match: 13. CDR3 residues: CAISGSRDRRPMNTEAFF. The CDR3, as DNA: TGTGCCATCAGTGGTTCGCGGGACAGGAGACCCATGAACACTGAAGCTTTCTTT.

About this clone itself: Other DNA sequences in this sample translate to the same CDR3. The chain links TRBV5-4 to TRBJ1-5; D is unresolved. CDR1 SGHNT and CDR2 YYREEE come from the germline V gene (reference sequence). This CDR3 spans 12 amino acids. The germline V and J ends were trimmed by 2 bases and 4 bases, with 4 bases remaining between them. The CDR3 DNA reads TGTGCCAGCAGCTTACCGAATCAGCCCCAGCATTTT. Amino acid sequence: CASSLPNQPQHF.

The chain couples TRBV14 to TRBJ2-5; either TRBD1 or TRBD2 may supply D (5 bases each). V was pared by 4 bases and J by 7 bases, with 16 bases between. The CDR3 sequence is 14 residues long. Germline-derived CDR1 and CDR2 are SGHDN and FVKESK. The CDR3 DNA follows: TGTGCCAGCAGCCGAACCGGGACCTTGGGGACCCAGTACTTC. It translates to CASSRTGTLGTQYF.

This chain joins TRBV4-2 and TRBJ2-7; tentative D call: TRBD2 (5 bases). The CDR3 is 15 amino acids. V was shortened by 3 bases and J by 3 bases, with 15 bases between the two germline ends. Germline lookup yields CDR1 LGHNA and CDR2 YNFKEQ. As DNA, the CDR3 is TGTGCCAGCAGCCACAACGGGGAAATAGGCTACGAGCAGTACTTC. The encoded protein is CASSHNGEIGYEQYF.

The rearrangement uses TRBV5-1 and TRBJ1-4; D gene ambiguous. This CDR3 region has 14 residues. Per the germline V gene, CDR1 is SGHRS and CDR2 is YFSETQ. V shed 0 bases and J shed 0 bases, with 3 bases lying between them. This CDR3 is CASSLGATNEKLFF. CDR3 bases: TGCGCCAGCAGCTTGGGAGCAACTAATGAAAAACTGTTTTTT.

This chain uses TRBV4-2 with TRBJ2-7; 9 bases fit TRBD2. With V trimmed by 0 bases and J by 0 bases, 12 bases remained unmatched. The CDR3 has 19 residues. Germline V gene lookup returns CDR1 LGHNA and CDR2 YNFKEQ. The CDR3 reads CASSQDVEIAGVISYEQYF. CDR3 DNA sequence: TGTGCCAGCAGCCAAGATGTGGAAATAGCGGGAGTGATCTCCTACGAGCAGTACTTC.

This clone was seen only once. This chain links TRBV9 with TRBJ2-3; D remains ambiguous. V dropped 3 bases and J dropped 5 bases, with 10 bases sitting between them. The CDR3 loop spans 13 amino acids. CDR1 SGDLS and CDR2 YYNGEE come from the germline V gene. The CDR3 DNA follows: TGTGCCAGCAGCGGGACCTTTCGAGATACGCAGTATTTT. This sequence encodes CASSGTFRDTQYF.

The chain combines TRBV7-9 with TRBJ2-5; 7 bases align to TRBD1. The CDR3 contains 14 residues. V shed 3 bases, J shed 5 bases, and the junction held 6 bases outside the gene matches. In germline, CDR1 is SEHNR, CDR2 FQNEAQ (reference sequence). As DNA, the CDR3 is TGTGCCAGCAGCTTCTCGACAGGGTGGGAGACCCAGTACTTC. This gives the protein CASSFSTGWETQYF.

The chain employs TRBV7-2 and TRBJ1-1; perhaps TRBD1 as D (6 bases). Per germline, CDR1 SGHTA and CDR2 FQGNSA. This CDR3 has 16 amino acids. V was cut by 3 bases and J by 1 base, with 15 bases left in between. The CDR3 spells CASSFPTGRRNTEAFF. CDR3 DNA sequence: TGTGCCAGCAGCTTCCCGACAGGTCGAAGGAACACTGAAGCTTTCTTT.

This clone was counted a single time. This sequence joins TRBV30 and TRBJ1-2; 7 bases map to TRBD1. CDR1 GTSNPN and CDR2 SVGIG come from the germline V gene (reference sequence). V shed 5 bases and J 4 bases; nucleotides not matched to a gene: 4. The CDR3 loop spans 12 amino acids. CDR3 bases: TGTGCCTGGTCCCGGGACAGCTATGGCTACACCTTC. Translated: CAWSRDSYGYTF.

The J gene is TRBJ2-7, the V gene TRBV11-3; tentative D call: TRBD2 (6 bases). Germline lookup yields CDR1 SGHNT and CDR2 YENEEA. The V gene lost 5 bases and the J gene lost 3 bases, with 14 bases spanning the gap. The CDR3 covers 14 residues. The CDR3 loop reads CASSPFSGNYEQYF. The CDR3 DNA sequence: TGTGCCAGCAGCCCTTTTAGCGGAAACTACGAGCAGTACTTC. The variable domain in full, completed from reference TRBV11-3 and TRBJ2-7, reads EAGVVQSPRYKIIEKKQPVAFWCNPISGHNTLYWYLQNLGQGPELLIRYENEEAVDDSQLPKDRFSAERLKGVDSTLKIQPAELGDSAVYLCASSPFSGNYEQYFGPGTRLTVT.

The chain uses TRBV6-1 and TRBJ2-7; 13 bases fit TRBD2. CDR3 length: 14 amino acids. The J segment lost 2 bases and the V segment lost 8 bases, leaving 3 bases of the junction unmatched. Germline loops: CDR1 MNHNS, CDR2 SASEGT. CDR3 coding DNA: TGTGCCAGCGGACTAGCGGGAGACCCCTACGAGCAGTACTTC. It codes for CASGLAGDPYEQYF.

The V gene is TRBV7-2, the J gene TRBJ1-1; no firm D call. CDR1 and CDR2 from the germline V gene are SGHTA and FQGNSA. CDR3 length: 14 residues. V was shortened by 5 bases and J by 6 bases, with 16 bases between the two germline ends. The CDR3 bases are TGTGCCAGCAGCCCCCAGCCGGGGAGGGCTGAAGCTTTCTTT. Amino acid sequence: CASSPQPGRAEAFF.

CDR3 protein: CASSLVGTSWEQYF. CDR3 nucleotides: TGTGCCAGCAGCTTAGTTGGGACTAGTTGGGAGCAGTACTTC. The chain has TRBV7-2 and TRBJ2-7; 8 positions agree with TRBD2. Germline V gene lookup returns CDR1 SGHTA and CDR2 FQGNSA. J lost 7 bases, V lost 1 base, and 6 bases had no gene match. There are 14 residues in the CDR3.

The chain recombines TRBV25-1 with TRBJ2-1; D is perhaps TRBD2 (7 bases). The CDR3 length is 14 residues. Germline assignment: CDR1 MGHDK and CDR2 SYGVNS. V lost 2 bases and J 6 bases, leaving 11 bases between the germline ends. CDR3 coding DNA: TGTGCCAGCAGTGAAGGGGGGGGGCGCAATGAGCAGTTCTTC. Its protein product is CASSEGGGRNEQFF.

This clone was seen a few times. The chain couples TRBV27 to TRBJ2-7, with a weak D call TRBD1 (6 bases). CDR1 is MNHEY and CDR2 is SMNVEV in the germline V gene (reference sequence). The CDR3 extends over 13 amino acids. Trimming pared 6 bases from V and 5 bases from J, leaving 14 bases between. CDR3 residues: CASRLPHRDEQYF. The CDR3 DNA reads as TGTGCCAGCAGACTCCCTCACAGGGACGAGCAGTACTTC.